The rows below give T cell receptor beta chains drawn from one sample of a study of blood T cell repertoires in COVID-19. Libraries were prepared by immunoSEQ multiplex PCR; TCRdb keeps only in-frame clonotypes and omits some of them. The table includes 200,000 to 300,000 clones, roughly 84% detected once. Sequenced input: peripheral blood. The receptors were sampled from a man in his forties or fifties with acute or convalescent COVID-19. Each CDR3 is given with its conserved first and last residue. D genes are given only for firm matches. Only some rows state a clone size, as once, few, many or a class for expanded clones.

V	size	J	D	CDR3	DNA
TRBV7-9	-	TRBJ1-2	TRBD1	CASSLGGQDYGYTF	TGTGCCAGCAGCTTAGGAGGACAGGACTATGGCTACACCTTC
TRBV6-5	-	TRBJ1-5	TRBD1	CASRDRRDQPQHF	TGTGCCAGCAGGGACAGGAGAGATCAGCCCCAGCATTTT
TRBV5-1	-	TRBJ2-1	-	CASRGGLPEDEQFF	TGCGCCAGCAGGGGGGGACTCCCCGAAGATGAGCAGTTCTTC
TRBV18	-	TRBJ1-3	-	CASSPRQASGNTIYF	TGTGCCAGCTCACCACGACAGGCCTCAGGAAACACCATATATTTT
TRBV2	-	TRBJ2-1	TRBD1	CASSKTGEGSYNEQFF	TGTGCCAGCAGTAAAACAGGGGAAGGTTCCTACAATGAGCAGTTCTTC
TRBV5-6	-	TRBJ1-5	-	CASSLEIYSNQPQHF	TGTGCCAGCAGCTTGGAAATTTATAGCAATCAGCCCCAGCATTTT
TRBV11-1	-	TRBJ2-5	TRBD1	CASSPTGGSQTQYF	TGTGCCAGCAGCCCGACAGGGGGCTCGCAGACCCAGTACTTC
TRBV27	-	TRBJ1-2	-	CASSFSPNYGYTF	TGTGCCAGCAGTTTTAGCCCGAACTATGGCTACACCTTC
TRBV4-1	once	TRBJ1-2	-	CASSQDTANYGYTF	TGCGCCAGCAGCCAAGACACAGCCAACTATGGCTACACCTTC
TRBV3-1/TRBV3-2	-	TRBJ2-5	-	CASSQDISVVTQYF	TGTGCCAGCAGCCAAGATATCAGCGTTGTGACCCAGTACTTC
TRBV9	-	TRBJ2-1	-	CASSVAQGTEQFF	TGTGCCAGCAGCGTAGCGCAGGGTACTGAGCAGTTCTTC
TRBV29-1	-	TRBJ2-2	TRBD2	CSVEVAGAGELFF	TGCAGCGTTGAGGTAGCGGGAGCCGGGGAGCTGTTTTTT
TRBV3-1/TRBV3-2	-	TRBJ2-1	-	CASSQVGEQFF	TGTGCCAGCAGCCAAGTTGGCGAGCAGTTCTTC
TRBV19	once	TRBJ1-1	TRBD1	CASSNNRGWDHTEAFF	TGTGCCAGTAGCAACAACAGGGGTTGGGATCACACTGAAGCTTTCTTT
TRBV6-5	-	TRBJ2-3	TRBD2	CASSLLAGLTDTQYF	TGTGCCAGCAGCTTACTAGCGGGCTTGACAGATACGCAGTATTTT
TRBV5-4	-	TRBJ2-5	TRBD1	CASSLGRRGRRETQYF	TGTGCCAGCAGCCTTGGTAGAAGGGGGCGACGAGAGACCCAGTACTTC
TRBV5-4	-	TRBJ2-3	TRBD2	CASSLAASGRADTQYF	TGTGCCAGCAGCTTGGCGGCTAGCGGGAGGGCAGATACGCAGTATTTT
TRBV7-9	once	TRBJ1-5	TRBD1	CASSRGQEDQPQHF	TGTGCCAGCAGCCGCGGACAGGAGGATCAGCCCCAGCATTTT
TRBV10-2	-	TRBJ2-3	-	CASSVWGEVNTQYF	TGCGCCAGCAGTGTTTGGGGGGAAGTGAATACGCAGTATTTT
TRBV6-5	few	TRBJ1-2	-	CASMNSNNYGYTF	TGTGCCAGCATGAACAGCAATAACTATGGCTACACCTTC
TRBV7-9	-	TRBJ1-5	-	CASSLAGVNQPQHF	TGTGCCAGCAGCTTAGCGGGAGTCAATCAGCCCCAGCATTTT
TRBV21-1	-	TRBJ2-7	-	CASSKDPDRRIAGFSYEQYF	TGTGCCAGCAGCAAAGACCCGGACAGGCGCATAGCGGGATTCTCCTACGAGCAGTACTTC
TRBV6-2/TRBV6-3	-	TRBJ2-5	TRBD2	CASSYGLAGEGETQYF	TGTGCCAGCAGTTACGGACTAGCGGGAGAGGGTGAGACCCAGTACTTC
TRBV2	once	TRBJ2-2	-	CASSSIAQNTGELFF	TGTGCCAGCAGTTCGATAGCGCAGAACACCGGGGAGCTGTTTTTT
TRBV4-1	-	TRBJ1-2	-	CASSQNRAPLGYTF	TGCGCCAGCAGCCAAAACAGGGCCCCATTGGGCTACACCTTC
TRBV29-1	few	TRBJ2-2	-	CSVRGNTGELFF	TGCAGCGTTAGGGGAAACACCGGGGAGCTGTTTTTT
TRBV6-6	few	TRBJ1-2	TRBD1	CASIQVGTGGNGYTF	TGTGCCAGCATCCAAGTAGGGACAGGGGGAAATGGCTACACCTTC
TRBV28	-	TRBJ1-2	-	CASSLSGSGRGGYTF	TGTGCCAGCAGTTTATCGGGTTCGGGGAGAGGCGGCTACACCTTC
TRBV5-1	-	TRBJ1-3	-	CASSLSGQNSGNTIYF	TGCGCCAGCAGCTTATCTGGACAGAACTCTGGAAACACCATATATTTT
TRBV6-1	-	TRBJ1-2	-	CASSDSGQPSRGYTF	TGTGCCAGCAGTGATTCCGGACAGCCGTCTCGTGGCTACACCTTC
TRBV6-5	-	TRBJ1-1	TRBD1	CASEGTADTEAFF	TGTGCCAGCGAGGGGACAGCGGACACTGAAGCTTTCTTT
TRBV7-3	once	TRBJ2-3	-	CASSFRDTTDTQYF	TGTGCCAGCAGCTTCCGGGACACCACAGATACGCAGTATTTT
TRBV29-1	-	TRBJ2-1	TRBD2	CSVLGLAGRNEQFF	TGCAGCGTCCTGGGACTAGCGGGACGGAATGAGCAGTTCTTC
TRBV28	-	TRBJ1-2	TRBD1	CASSRPGQGLYGYTF	TGTGCCAGCAGTCGTCCGGGACAGGGGCTTTATGGCTACACCTTC
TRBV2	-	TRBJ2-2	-	CASENMPGTSGGELFF	TGTGCCAGCGAGAATATGCCGGGGACAAGTGGCGGGGAGCTGTTTTTT
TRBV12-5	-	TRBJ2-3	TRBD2	CASGLVRDGLVDTDTQYF	TGTGCTAGTGGTTTGGTGCGCGATGGACTAGTTGACACAGATACGCAGTATTTT
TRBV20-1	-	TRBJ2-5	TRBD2	CSTGLGETQYF	TGCAGTACCGGACTAGGAGAGACCCAGTACTTC
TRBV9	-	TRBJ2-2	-	CASSATTGYAGELFF	TGTGCCAGCAGCGCAACAACAGGGTACGCCGGGGAGCTGTTTTTT
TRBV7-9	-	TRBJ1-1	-	CASSDIGQLRMNTEAFF	TGTGCCAGCAGCGACATCGGACAGCTAAGGATGAACACTGAAGCTTTCTTT
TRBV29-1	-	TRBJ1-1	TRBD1	CSARTGNTEAFF	TGCAGCGCTCGGACAGGGAACACTGAAGCTTTCTTT
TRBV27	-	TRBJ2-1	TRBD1	CASSTPTGLVDNEQFF	TGTGCCAGCAGTACCCCGACAGGGCTAGTCGACAATGAGCAGTTCTTC
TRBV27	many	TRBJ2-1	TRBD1	CASSPGTGYNEQFF	TGTGCCAGCAGTCCCGGGACAGGCTACAATGAGCAGTTCTTC
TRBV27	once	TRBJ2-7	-	CASSLTGLSYEQYF	TGTGCCAGCAGCCTGACAGGTCTCTCCTACGAGCAGTACTTC
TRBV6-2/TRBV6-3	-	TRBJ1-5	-	CASSYSNTPNQPQHF	TGTGCCAGCAGTTACTCGAACACACCGAATCAGCCCCAGCATTTT
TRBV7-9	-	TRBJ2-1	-	CASSLDSGGIEQFF	TGTGCCAGCAGCTTAGACTCGGGCGGGATTGAGCAGTTCTTC
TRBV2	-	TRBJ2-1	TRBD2	CASSGGRAGNEQFF	TGTGCCAGCAGTGGCGGGAGGGCGGGCAATGAGCAGTTCTTC
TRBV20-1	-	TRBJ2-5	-	CSATVEETQYF	TGCAGTGCCACCGTGGAGGAGACCCAGTACTTC
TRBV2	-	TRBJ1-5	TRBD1	CASSQEGQGRQPQHF	TGTGCCAGCAGCCAAGAGGGACAGGGGAGGCAGCCCCAGCATTTT
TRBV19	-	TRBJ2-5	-	CASSTLSQETQYF	TGTGCCAGTAGTACCCTTTCTCAAGAGACCCAGTACTTC
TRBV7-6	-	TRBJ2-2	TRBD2	CASSPRLAGGPFTGELFF	TGTGCCAGCAGCCCACGACTGGCGGGAGGGCCGTTCACCGGGGAGCTGTTTTTT
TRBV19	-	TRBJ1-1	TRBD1	CASSTPSGRGDTEAFF	TGTGCCAGTAGTACTCCCTCGGGCAGGGGGGACACTGAAGCTTTCTTT
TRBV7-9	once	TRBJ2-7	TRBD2	CASSFSGSSYEQYF	TGTGCCAGCAGCTTCAGCGGGAGCTCCTACGAGCAGTACTTC
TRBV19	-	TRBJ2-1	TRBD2	CASSMPSGLAGSYNEQFF	TGTGCCAGTAGTATGCCATCGGGACTAGCGGGCTCCTACAATGAGCAGTTCTTC
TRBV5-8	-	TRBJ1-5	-	CASSLVQAAYSNQPQHF	TGTGCCAGCAGCTTGGTGCAGGCTGCTTATAGCAATCAGCCCCAGCATTTT
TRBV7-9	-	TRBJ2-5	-	CASSPLPTPGETQYF	TGTGCCAGCAGCCCACTCCCGACACCGGGGGAGACCCAGTACTTC